A selection of T cell receptor beta chains follows, all from one sample in a study of memory CD4+ T cells and cytomegalovirus serostatus. Using immunoSEQ multiplex PCR, the repertoire was profiled, and TCRdb retains in-frame clones only, with some absent. The sample lists approximately 61,000 clones; about 81% were seen once. Sequenced material: memory CD4+ T cells from blood. The receptors were sampled from an adult in good health and CMV-seronegative. Both conserved end residues are part of each CDR3. The order of the fields is V gene, J gene, D gene, clone size, CDR3 DNA, CDR3 protein. The D gene is left open where the match is weak. Some rows mark clone size as missing; the rest say once, few, many or name a class of expanded clone.

TRBV5-6	TRBJ2-1	-	-	TGTGCCAGCAGCGATACAGGGTTGGCCTACAATGAGCAGTTCTTC	CASSDTGLAYNEQFF
TRBV9	TRBJ2-7	TRBD1	-	TGTGCCAGCAGCCAGACAGGACAGGGGGGCGAGCAGTACTTC	CASSQTGQGGEQYF
TRBV6-5	TRBJ1-6	-	-	TGTGCCAGCAGTTTCTGGGGGGCGTTCGATAATTCACCCCTCCACTTT	CASSFWGAFDNSPLHF
TRBV5-1	TRBJ2-1	TRBD2	-	TGCGCCAGCAGCTTCCTAGCGGGAGATGAGCAGTTCTTC	CASSFLAGDEQFF
TRBV5-6	TRBJ1-3	-	-	TGTGCCAGCGAAATACCCGGGGGCACCATATATTTT	CASEIPGGTIYF
TRBV2	TRBJ2-7	TRBD1	-	TGTGCCAGAGACCGGGACAGGGGGACCGAGCAGTACTTC	CARDRDRGTEQYF
TRBV19	TRBJ2-1	TRBD1	few	TGTGCCAGTAGTTTCAGGGGGTCCTACAATGAGCAGTTCTTC	CASSFRGSYNEQFF
TRBV18	TRBJ1-6	-	-	TGTGCCAGCTCACGCCTCGAAGTTGGGGAGGATAATTCACCCCTCCACTTT	CASSRLEVGEDNSPLHF
TRBV15	TRBJ2-2	TRBD1	-	TGTGCCACCAGCAGCCACAGGGGCGGAAACACCGGGGAGCTGTTTTTT	CATSSHRGGNTGELFF
TRBV7-2	TRBJ1-3	-	-	TGTGCCAGCAGCCCGACGGGACGGCACTCTGGAAACACCATATATTTT	CASSPTGRHSGNTIYF
TRBV7-2	TRBJ1-2	-	-	TGTGCCAGCAGCCCCCCCCGGACCGTGGGCTACACCTTC	CASSPPRTVGYTF
TRBV11-3	TRBJ2-1	TRBD2	once	TGTGCCAGCAGCCAGACTAGCGGGGGGGGACGCAGATACAATGAGCAGTTCTTC	CASSQTSGGGRRYNEQFF
TRBV4-1	TRBJ1-1	-	-	TGCGCCAGCAGCACCCCTGGGGGTGTCGTGTACACTGAAGCTTTCTTT	CASSTPGGVVYTEAFF
TRBV5-4	TRBJ2-7	-	-	TGTGCCAGCAGCTTGGGGCAATCCTACGAGCAGTACTTC	CASSLGQSYEQYF
TRBV2	TRBJ2-5	-	-	TGTGCCAGCCAGAGAGTGCTGGTCGGGAAGACCCAGTACTTC	CASQRVLVGKTQYF
TRBV10-2	TRBJ2-1	TRBD2	-	TGCGCCAGCAGTGAGGCTAGCGGGGGGGGCCTGAATGAGCAGTTCTTC	CASSEASGGGLNEQFF
TRBV5-1	TRBJ2-5	-	-	TGCGCCAGCAGCTTGGAACTAGCCGAGACCCAGTACTTC	CASSLELAETQYF
TRBV19	TRBJ1-4	-	-	TGTGCCAGTAGCTTCCAGGGTAGGGCTAATGAAAAACTGTTTTTT	CASSFQGRANEKLFF
TRBV2	TRBJ1-2	TRBD1	-	TGTGCCAGCAGAACAGGAAGGGGACAGGGGGCTTATGGCTACACCTTC	CASRTGRGQGAYGYTF
TRBV20-1	TRBJ2-7	TRBD1	once	TGCAGTGCTATTACAGGGGACGAGCAGTACTTC	CSAITGDEQYF
TRBV11-1	TRBJ2-3	TRBD2	-	TGTGCCAGCAGCTTAATTGGCGGGAGGGTTGATACGCAGTATTTT	CASSLIGGRVDTQYF
TRBV11-2	TRBJ2-3	-	-	TGTGCCAGCAGCTTACGACCTCGCCCACCTGATACGCAGTATTTT	CASSLRPRPPDTQYF
TRBV11-2	TRBJ2-1	-	-	TGTGCCAGCAGCTCCGGGGCTAGTTCCAATGAGCAGTTCTTC	CASSSGASSNEQFF
TRBV5-5	TRBJ1-1	-	-	TGTGCCAGCAGCTTGGCCGTCGGGGTAAACACTGAAGCTTTCTTT	CASSLAVGVNTEAFF
TRBV5-4	TRBJ1-5	-	-	TGTGCCAGCAGCCCGGGGGCCGGTAATCAGCCCCAGCATTTT	CASSPGAGNQPQHF
TRBV7-8	TRBJ2-1	TRBD1	-	TGTGCCAGCAGCTTCCGAGACAGGGGAAATGAGCAGTTCTTC	CASSFRDRGNEQFF
TRBV20-1	TRBJ2-1	-	-	TGCAGTGCCTTCTGGCAGCGCCCGTTCTTC	CSAFWQRPFF
TRBV5-1	TRBJ2-5	-	-	TGCGCCAGCAGCTTGGGCCTCCGGGAAGAGACCCAGTACTTC	CASSLGLREETQYF
TRBV6-1	TRBJ1-1	TRBD1	-	TGTGCCAGCAATGTAGACAGGGTGAACACTGAAGCTTTCTTT	CASNVDRVNTEAFF
TRBV12-5	TRBJ2-7	-	once	TGTGCTAGTGCCCAGGGGTACGAGCAGTACTTC	CASAQGYEQYF
TRBV9	TRBJ2-3	-	-	TGTGCCAGCAGCCACGACAGCACAGATACGCAGTATTTT	CASSHDSTDTQYF
TRBV6-5	TRBJ1-1	-	-	TGTGCCAGCAGTTACTCGGGGACTATGAACACTGAAGCTTTCTTT	CASSYSGTMNTEAFF
TRBV7-2	TRBJ2-2	-	-	TGTGCCAGCAGCCGTCTGGGTATAGCAGGCACCGGGGAGCTGTTTTTT	CASSRLGIAGTGELFF
TRBV7-2	TRBJ2-7	TRBD2	once	TGTGCCAGCAGCTCTCATAGCGGGGGCCGAACCTACGAGCAGTACTTC	CASSSHSGGRTYEQYF
TRBV5-1	TRBJ2-3	-	-	TGCGCCAGCAGCTTGAACATGGTCACAGATACGCAGTATTTT	CASSLNMVTDTQYF
TRBV5-1	TRBJ2-1	TRBD2	-	TGCGCCAGCAGCTTGGCCTGGGGGCGGGGGGAGGATGAGCAGTTCTTC	CASSLAWGRGEDEQFF
TRBV27	TRBJ2-7	-	-	TGTGCCAGCCAACGGACACAGGGAGGCGAGCAGTACTTC	CASQRTQGGEQYF
TRBV12-1	TRBJ1-2	-	-	TGTGCCAGCAGCTTCTGGGACAGGGCTGTATATTATGGCTACACCTTC	CASSFWDRAVYYGYTF
TRBV5-1	TRBJ2-7	TRBD2	-	TGCGCCAGCAGAGGTTGGACGAGGGAGGGCCTCTACGAGCAGTACTTC	CASRGWTREGLYEQYF
TRBV5-4	TRBJ1-2	-	few	TGTGCCAGCAGCACTACAGGGTTTGGGGTCGGTGGCTACACCTTC	CASSTTGFGVGGYTF
TRBV14	TRBJ2-4	TRBD1	once	TGTGCCAGCAGCCAAAGGGACAGGGGAGACATTCAGTACTTC	CASSQRDRGDIQYF